This T cell receptor beta chain comes out of a study of T-cell reconstitution after alpha-beta-depleted transplantation in children. Unique molecular identifiers tagged the TCRbeta library. One entry per CDR3 protein results from TCRdb running MiXCR on the PCR reads. Here the sample spans about 980,000 distinct CDR3 sequences, less than 30% being singletons. As for this clonotype: Its antigen is unknown.

This CDR3 comprises 15 residues. With 3 bases clipped from V and 3 bases from J, the junction kept 2 bases outside the gene matches. The study, taken as a whole, reports: Once a year had passed after transplant, T-cell counts and diversity came mostly from newly produced T cells. At day 60, the high TCRbeta diversity found in some patients originated from recipient T cells and thymic progenitors that had survived. Roughly two months post-transplant, alpha-beta T cells reportedly originated from several hundred graft clones that had expanded.

The chain combines TRBV12-3 or TRBV12-4 with TRBJ2-6; 7 bases line up with TRBD2. This clonotype originated in a boy in the first two years of life who had a stem cell transplant for SCID, so the T cells may come from the graft donor. The sample was PBMCs, mostly from graft donor cells, taken 360 days after TCRalphabeta/CD19-depleted stem cell transplant. The CDR3 loop reads CASSLRGIGANVLTF. CDR3 DNA sequence: TGTGCCAGCAGTTTGCGGGGGATTGGGGCCAACGTCCTGACTTTC.